This entry concerns a single T cell receptor beta chain. The specificity of this receptor is unknown. No much larger clone exists at a distance of one base, and base qualities are not known. Deletion took 5 bases off V and 5 bases off J, with a span of 13 bases between the germline ends. The CDR3 has 12 amino acids, counting the end cysteine and phenylalanine. Only CDR3 DNA remains: 36 bases, in frame from the first base. CDR1 and CDR2 are drawn from the germline V gene: SQVTM, ANQGSEA. This specimen belongs to a study of blood T cell repertoires in COVID-19 (dated by TCRdb to between 2020 and 2021). Background for the entire study: The collaborator samples originated in the United States, Italy and Spain and spanned the acute and convalescent phases of COVID-19. Nearly every sample came with metadata listing a de-identified subject ID, COVID-19 status, age in years and sex. The material from the prospective study consisted of cDNA or gDNA derived from T cells, B-cell-depleted T cells, or PBMCs. Deeply sampled blood TCRbeta repertoires from subjects exposed to, actively infected with, or recovered from COVID-19 were included in the dataset. Where available, HLA class I and class II types were taken from metadata supplied by the sample provider and were not determined by assay-based typing. The samples were drawn from two sources: the first 160 participants of the ongoing ImmuneRACE study, and over 1,000 subjects contributed by 6 global collaborators. A freely available public database, intended as a resource for researchers studying the immune response to SARS-CoV-2, is where the repertoires were released.

The immunoSEQ Assay, a bias-controlled multiplex PCR, was used to amplify TCRbeta CDR3 regions from genomic DNA. On the study's bioinformatics: The number of nucleated cells in each sample was estimated by amplification of reference gene primers within the assay. To quantify the absolute abundance of each unique TCRbeta CDR3 rearrangement, sequence reads were collapsed and filtered. For each sample, productive Simpson clonality was calculated as the square root of Simpson's diversity index across productive rearrangements. The clones in this table, taken by TCRdb from immuneACCESS, are in-frame only. Not every clone is retained; where verified, under half of the shortfall comes from an unresolved V gene, and the cause of the rest is unknown. Clone size and V and J calls were adopted from that table, with D and trimming inferred from the DNA. The sample table records almost 200,000 clones; 70% to 90% of these occur just once. Clones ranked in the top ten supply 0.6% to 0.9% of the sample.

Overall study outcomes, separate from this receptor: How much clinical and demographic metadata was included differed by source and by participant, and the metadata was provided uncurated.

The collaborating institutions used their own protocols to collect whole blood in K2EDTA tubes. For TCRbeta analysis, collaborators shipped samples in one of three forms: frozen whole blood, isolated PBMCs, or DNA extracted from either of those sample types. This chain is built from TRBV29-1 and TRBJ2-7; the D gene is possibly TRBD2, with 7 bases matching. Sequencing input: peripheral blood. The sequence derives from a woman in her 70s with acute or convalescent COVID-19. CDR3 protein: CSVWTRGDEQYF. The DNA sequence reads TGCAGCGTTTGGACTAGGGGGGACGAGCAGTACTTC.